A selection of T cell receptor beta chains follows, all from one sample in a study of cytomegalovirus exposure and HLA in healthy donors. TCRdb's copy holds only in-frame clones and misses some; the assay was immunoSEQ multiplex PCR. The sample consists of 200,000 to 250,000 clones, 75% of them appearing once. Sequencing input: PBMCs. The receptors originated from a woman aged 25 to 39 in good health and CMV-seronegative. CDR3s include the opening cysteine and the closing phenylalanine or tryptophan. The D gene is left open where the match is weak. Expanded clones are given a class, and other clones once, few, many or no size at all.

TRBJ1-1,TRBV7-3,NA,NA,CASSLIGQSVAFF,TGTGCCAGCAGCTTGATTGGCCAGTCTGTAGCTTTCTTT
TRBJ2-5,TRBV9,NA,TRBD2,CASSARLAGGQETQYF,TGTGCCAGCAGCGCTCGACTAGCGGGGGGGCAAGAGACCCAGTACTTC
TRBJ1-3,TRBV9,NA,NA,CASSVGGLGQSTIYF,TGTGCCAGCAGCGTAGGAGGCCTGGGGCAGAGCACCATATATTTT
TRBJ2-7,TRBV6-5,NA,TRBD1,CASSSRDGTAYEQYF,TGTGCCAGCAGTTCCCGCGACGGGACAGCCTACGAGCAGTACTTC
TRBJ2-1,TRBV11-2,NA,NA,CATWGGHYNEQFF,TGTGCCACCTGGGGGGGGCACTACAATGAGCAGTTCTTC
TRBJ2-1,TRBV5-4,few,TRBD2,CASSLRGGNNEQFF,TGTGCCAGCAGCTTGCGGGGGGGAAACAATGAGCAGTTCTTC
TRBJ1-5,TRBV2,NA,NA,CASSGADSNQPQHF,TGTGCCAGCAGTGGGGCAGATAGCAATCAGCCCCAGCATTTT
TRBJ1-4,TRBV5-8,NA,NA,CASSPVLTNEKLFF,TGTGCCAGCAGTCCAGTCCTAACTAATGAAAAACTGTTTTTT
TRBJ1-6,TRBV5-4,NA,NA,CASSLFLQGYNSPLHF,TGTGCCAGCAGCTTGTTTCTACAGGGCTATAATTCACCCCTCCACTTT
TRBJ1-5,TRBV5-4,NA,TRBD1,CASSFEPGGQPQHF,TGTGCCAGCAGCTTCGAACCAGGGGGACAGCCCCAGCATTTT
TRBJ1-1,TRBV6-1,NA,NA,CASRTLGGLSEAFF,TGTGCCAGCAGGACATTAGGGGGTCTTTCTGAAGCTTTCTTT
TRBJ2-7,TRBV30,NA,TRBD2,CAWGTSGSSEQYF,TGTGCCTGGGGGACTAGCGGGAGTTCCGAGCAGTACTTC
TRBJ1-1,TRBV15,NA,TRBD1,CATGQGRLMNTEAFF,TGTGCCACCGGACAGGGGCGGTTGATGAACACTGAAGCTTTCTTT
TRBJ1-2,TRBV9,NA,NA,CASSANTLANYGYTF,TGTGCCAGCAGCGCGAACACACTAGCTAACTATGGCTACACCTTC
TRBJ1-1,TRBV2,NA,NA,CASSLGAPSNTEAFF,TGTGCCAGCAGTTTGGGGGCACCCTCGAACACTGAAGCTTTCTTT
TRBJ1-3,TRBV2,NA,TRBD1,CASSLQGLSGNTIYF,TGTGCCAGCAGTCTACAGGGGTTAAGCGGAAACACCATATATTTT
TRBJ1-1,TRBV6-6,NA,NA,CASRDWGTEAFF,TGTGCCAGCCGGGACTGGGGCACTGAAGCTTTCTTT
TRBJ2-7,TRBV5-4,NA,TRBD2,CASSSTSGIDEQYF,TGTGCCAGCAGCTCGACTAGCGGGATCGACGAGCAGTACTTC
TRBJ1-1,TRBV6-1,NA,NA,CASSVPSGGWMNTEAFF,TGTGCCAGCAGTGTCCCCAGCGGTGGCTGGATGAACACTGAAGCTTTCTTT
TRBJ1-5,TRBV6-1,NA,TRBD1,CASRPDRGDNQPQHF,TGTGCCAGCAGGCCTGACAGGGGGGACAATCAGCCCCAGCATTTT
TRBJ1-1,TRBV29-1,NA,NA,CSVLQGVFTEAFF,TGCAGCGTCCTACAGGGTGTTTTCACTGAAGCTTTCTTT
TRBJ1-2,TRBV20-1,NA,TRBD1,CSTGTVYGYTF,TGCAGTACTGGGACAGTTTATGGCTACACCTTC
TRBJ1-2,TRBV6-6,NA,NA,CASSRTGDGYTF,TGTGCCAGCAGCCGGACGGGGGATGGCTACACCTTC
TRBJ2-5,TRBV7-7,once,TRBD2,CASSVGGTDQETQYF,TGTGCTAGCAGCGTCGGGGGGACCGATCAAGAGACCCAGTACTTC
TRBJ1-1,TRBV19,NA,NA,CASSIPATTRMETEAFF,TGTGCCAGTAGTATTCCCGCGACAACCCGGATGGAAACTGAAGCTTTCTTT
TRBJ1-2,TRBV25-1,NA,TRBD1,CASSESLGGVYGYTF,TGTGCCAGCAGTGAATCTTTAGGGGGCGTCTATGGCTACACCTTC
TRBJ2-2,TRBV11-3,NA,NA,CASRGQGGTGELFF,TGTGCCAGCCGCGGACAGGGAGGGACCGGGGAGCTGTTTTTT
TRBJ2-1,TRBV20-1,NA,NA,CSARSEQEFF,TGCAGTGCTAGGTCCGAACAGGAGTTCTTC
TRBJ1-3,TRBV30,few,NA,CAWSWNRAGNTIYF,TGTGCCTGGAGTTGGAACAGGGCTGGAAACACCATATATTTT
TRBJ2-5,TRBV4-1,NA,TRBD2,CASSPGLAGGLGKETQYF,TGCGCCAGCAGCCCCGGACTAGCGGGGGGCCTAGGGAAAGAGACCCAGTACTTC
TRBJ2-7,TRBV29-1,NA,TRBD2,CSVVGTSGRGHEQYF,TGCAGCGTTGTCGGGACTAGCGGGAGAGGGCACGAGCAGTACTTC
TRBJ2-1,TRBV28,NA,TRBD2,CASSHSWRGAHEQFF,TGTGCCAGCAGTCATAGTTGGCGGGGGGCACATGAGCAGTTCTTC
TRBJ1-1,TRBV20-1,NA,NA,CSAGRVTEAFF,TGCAGTGCTGGCAGGGTCACTGAAGCTTTCTTT
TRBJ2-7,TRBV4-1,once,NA,CASSHHPGAGVEQYF,TGCGCCAGCAGCCATCACCCGGGAGCGGGCGTCGAGCAGTACTTC
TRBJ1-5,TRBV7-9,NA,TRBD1,CSSSRGTGSRDQPQHF,TGTTCCAGCAGCCGAGGGACAGGGAGTAGGGATCAGCCCCAGCATTTT
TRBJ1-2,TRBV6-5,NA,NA,CASSYLLGYTF,TGTGCCAGCAGTTACCTCCTGGGCTACACCTTC
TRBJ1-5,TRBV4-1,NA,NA,CASSQVVQNQPQHF,TGCGCCAGCAGCCAAGTGGTCCAGAATCAGCCCCAGCATTTT
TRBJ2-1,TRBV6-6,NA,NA,CASRPTSGNEQFF,TGTGCCAGCAGACCCACTAGTGGCAATGAGCAGTTCTTC
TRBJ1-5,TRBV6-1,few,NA,CASSEISGGGNQPQHF,TGTGCCAGCAGTGAAATTTCTGGCGGTGGCAATCAGCCCCAGCATTTT
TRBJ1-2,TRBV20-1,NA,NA,CSAPLGAGYTF,TGCAGTGCTCCCCTCGGTGCTGGCTACACCTTC
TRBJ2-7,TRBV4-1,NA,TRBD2,CASSQATLAGGPEEQYF,TGCGCCAGCAGCCAAGCCACCTTAGCGGGAGGGCCAGAAGAGCAGTACTTC
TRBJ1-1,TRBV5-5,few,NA,CASSWDTGNTEAFF,TGTGCCAGCAGCTGGGACACGGGGAACACTGAAGCTTTCTTT
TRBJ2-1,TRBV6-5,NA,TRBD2,CASSVRTSVYNEQFF,TGTGCCAGCAGTGTCAGGACTAGCGTCTACAATGAGCAGTTCTTC
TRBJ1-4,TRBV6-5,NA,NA,CASSPLNEKLFF,TGTGCCAGCAGTCCCCTTAATGAAAAACTGTTTTTT
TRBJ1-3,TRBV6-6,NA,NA,CASSPRSSGNTIYF,TGTGCCAGCAGTCCTAGGAGTTCGGGAAACACCATATATTTT
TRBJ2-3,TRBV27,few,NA,CASSFEAETDTQYF,TGTGCCAGCAGTTTCGAGGCGGAAACAGATACGCAGTATTTT
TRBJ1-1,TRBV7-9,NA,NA,CASSPDTLETEAFF,TGTGCCAGCAGCCCGGACACCCTAGAGACTGAAGCTTTCTTT
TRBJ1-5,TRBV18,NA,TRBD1,CASSGSDRTFGQPQHF,TGTGCCAGCTCAGGTTCGGACAGGACATTCGGTCAGCCCCAGCATTTT